Reported below is one TCR beta chain. With 5 bases removed from V and 2 bases from J, the gap between germline ends came to 13 bases. There are 14 residues in the CDR3. CDR1 and CDR2 (germline): MNHEY, SMNVEV (reference sequence). RNA totalling about 0.5 to 1 ug underwent reverse transcription with random hexamers. Across 54 Vbeta and 13 Jbeta, TCR beta CDR3 was amplified with immunoSEQ multiplex PCR. TCRdb reprocessed the immunoSEQ multiplex PCR reads with MiXCR, giving one entry per CDR3 protein. The sample lists more than 150,000 distinct CDR3 sequences, roughly 94% occurring once. Isolation of CD8+ and CD4+ T cells was performed negatively, whereas enrichment of TEMRA cells was done by FACS. This entry comes from a study of CD8 T cells in Susac syndrome.

The TCR sequence derives from a human donor in good health. The chain carries TRBV27 and TRBJ2-7, with D unclear. Sequencing was carried out using CD4+ T cells from PBMCs. The chain's CDR3 is CASSTTAFTYEQYF. Written as DNA, the CDR3 is TGTGCCAGCAGTACGACGGCGTTCACCTACGAGCAGTACTTC.